This passage covers 16 T cell receptor beta chains from one sample sequenced in a study of T cell responses to AZD1222 COVID-19 vaccine. The protocol was immunoSEQ multiplex PCR, while the TCRdb copy is restricted to in-frame clones and leaves out a portion. The sample contains under 130,000 clones, around nine tenths of which appear only once. The material was peripheral blood, obtained 28 days after the second AZD1222 dose. These TCRs come from an adult who received the AZD1222 COVID-19 vaccine.

The V and J genes are TRBV6-5 and TRBJ1-1; 8 nucleotides agree with TRBD1. The CDR3 has 16 amino acids. Germline CDR1 and CDR2: MNHEY and SVGAGI. The V and J ends lost 2 bases and 3 bases, in that order; junction bases with no gene match: 8. Here the CDR3 reads CASSYDRGIADTEAFF. As DNA, the CDR3 is TGTGCCAGCAGTTACGACAGGGGAATTGCGGACACTGAAGCTTTCTTT.

This sequence joins TRBV6-5 and TRBJ2-1; no firm D call. V was shortened by 8 bases and J by 4 bases, with 6 bases between the two germline ends. The CDR3 is 11 amino acids. Germline V gene sequence: CDR1 MNHEY, CDR2 SVGAGI. CDR3 protein: CASAFYNEQFF. The CDR3 DNA reads TGTGCCAGCGCGTTTTACAATGAGCAGTTCTTC.

The chain combines TRBV11-2 with TRBJ2-7, with 8 bases fitting TRBD1. Germline V gene lookup returns CDR1 SGHAT and CDR2 FQNNGV. CDR3 length equals 15 residues. The V gene end was trimmed by 5 bases and the J gene end by 4 bases; junction bases not matched to a gene: 10. CDR3 loop: CASSRWDRLAYEQYF. CDR3 bases: TGTGCCAGCAGCCGCTGGGACAGGTTGGCATACGAGCAGTACTTC.

The J gene is TRBJ1-5, the V gene TRBV30, with 7 bases identical to TRBD1. The V gene end was trimmed by 5 bases and the J gene end by 0 bases; junction bases not matched to a gene: 10. CDR1 is GTSNPN and CDR2 is SVGIG in the germline V gene (reference sequence). The CDR3 runs 16 residues. The CDR3 coding sequence is TGTGCCTGGGACACAGGGGAACCGCTTAGCAATCAGCCCCAGCATTTT. Encoded protein: CAWDTGEPLSNQPQHF.

V gene TRBV19 combines with J gene TRBJ2-3; D possibly corresponds to TRBD2 (5 bases). This CDR3 spans 13 amino acids. Trimming left V 5 bases short and J 4 bases short, with 10 bases between. Germline lookup yields CDR1 LNHDA and CDR2 SQIVND (reference sequence). CDR3 amino acids: CASSPEGADTQYF. CDR3 DNA sequence: TGTGCCAGTAGTCCCGAGGGCGCAGATACGCAGTATTTT.

The chain carries TRBV20-1 and TRBJ2-1, with D possibly matching TRBD2 (5 bases). Germline loops: CDR1 DFQATT, CDR2 SNEGSKA (reference sequence). The CDR3 is 11 residues long. The DNA for the CDR3 is TGCAGCGAGGGCCTTTACAATGAGCAGTTCTTC. The encoded protein is CSEGLYNEQFF.

The chain has TRBV7-2 and TRBJ2-2; D is possibly TRBD2 (5 bases). The CDR3 runs 14 residues. V lost 5 bases to trimming and J lost 6 bases, with 13 bases between them. Germline loops: CDR1 SGHTA, CDR2 FQGNSA. CDR3 sequence reads: CASSHTSFAGELFF. The CDR3 DNA reads TGTGCCAGCAGCCATACTAGTTTTGCCGGGGAGCTGTTTTTT.

The V gene is TRBV6-2 or TRBV6-3, the J gene TRBJ2-3; TRBD1 aligns across 11 bases. The CDR3 consists of 14 residues. Germline values: CDR1 MNHEY, CDR2 SVGEGT. The V segment lost 5 bases and the J segment 3 bases; nucleotides outside the gene matches: 1. The DNA for the CDR3 is TGTGCCAGCAGTGGACAGGGGGCAACAGATACGCAGTATTTT. Translation gives CASSGQGATDTQYF.

This clone appeared a single time. The V and J genes are TRBV27 and TRBJ2-7, with TRBD1 matching 11 bases. Germline CDR1 MNHEY, CDR2 SMNVEV (reference sequence). The CDR3 totals 14 residues. The trim removed 4 bases at V and 4 bases at J, leaving 3 bases unmatched. Here the CDR3 DNA reads TGTGCCAGCAGTTCAGGACAGGGGGCGTACGAGCAGTACTTC. Its protein is CASSSGQGAYEQYF.

This chain joins TRBV5-6 and TRBJ1-3; no reliable D call. This CDR3 region has 14 residues. Germline lookup yields CDR1 SGHDT and CDR2 YYEEEE. The V end lost 0 bases, the J end lost 4 bases, and 8 bases lay between the germline ends. The CDR3 here is CASSLGLKGNTIYF. The CDR3 DNA sequence: TGTGCCAGCAGCTTGGGCCTCAAAGGAAACACCATATATTTT.

V gene TRBV7-9 combines with J gene TRBJ2-2; D gene unclear. Germline CDR1 is SEHNR and CDR2 is FQNEAQ (reference sequence). V was pared by 1 base and J by 2 bases, with 5 bases between. The CDR3 sequence is 14 residues long. The CDR3 loop is CASSLDFNTGELFF. The CDR3 DNA reads TGTGCCAGCAGCTTAGATTTTAACACCGGGGAGCTGTTTTTT.

The chain is built from TRBV15 and TRBJ1-2; the D gene is possibly TRBD1 (5 bases). V was trimmed by 0 bases and J by 4 bases, leaving 18 bases between them. Germline CDR1 LNHNV, CDR2 YYDKDF (reference sequence). The CDR3 loop spans 17 amino acids. CDR3 bases: TGTGCCACCAGCAGAGATTACAACGAGGGGTTGATCTATGGCTACACCTTC. Amino acids: CATSRDYNEGLIYGYTF. Full variable domain (rest looked up from reference TRBV15 and TRBJ1-2): DAMVIQNPRYQVTQFGKPVTLSCSQTLNHNVMYWYQQKSSQAPKLLFHYYDKDFNNEADTPDNFQSRRPNTSFCFLDIRSPGLGDTAMYLCATSRDYNEGLIYGYTFGSGTRLTVV.

The rearrangement links TRBV6-4 to TRBJ2-3; D perhaps matches TRBD2 (5 bases). The germline V gene has CDR1 MRHNA and CDR2 SNTAGT. The CDR3 contains 16 residues. The V gene lost 2 bases and the J gene lost 0 bases, with 12 bases spanning the gap. CDR3 sequence: CASSDGLGLSTDTQYF. CDR3 nucleotide sequence: TGTGCCAGCAGTGACGGGCTAGGACTTAGCACAGATACGCAGTATTTT.

V gene TRBV10-3 combines with J gene TRBJ1-5, with D hard to call. The CDR3 runs to 14 residues. V gave up 3 bases and J gave up 1 base, with 7 bases separating them. The germline V gene encodes CDR1 ENHRY and CDR2 SYGVKD. The CDR3 spells CAISDIQSNQPQHF. CDR3 DNA sequence: TGTGCCATCAGTGACATCCAGAGCAATCAGCCCCAGCATTTT.

The chain couples TRBV4-2 to TRBJ2-6; weak D call: TRBD1 (6 bases). CDR1 LGHNA and CDR2 YNFKEQ come from the germline V gene. This CDR3 region has 16 residues. Trimming took off 2 bases at V and 2 bases at J, with 10 bases between the two ends. The CDR3 coding sequence is TGTGCCAGCAGCCAAACAGGGCTTCCTGGGGCCAACGTCCTGACTTTC. Its translation: CASSQTGLPGANVLTF.

CDR3 sequence reads: CASSVDGQVKTYEQYF. The CDR3 DNA reads TGTGCCAGCAGCGTAGACGGACAGGTCAAAACCTACGAGCAGTACTTC. This rearrangement joins TRBV7-2 to TRBJ2-7; the match to TRBD1 covers 7 bases. There are 16 residues in the CDR3. Germline CDR1 and CDR2: SGHTA and FQGNSA. J was trimmed by 2 bases and V by 5 bases; bases with no gene match: 12.